The 19 T cell receptor beta chains listed next were all sequenced from one sample in a study of radiation and T cells in renal cell carcinoma. The assay was immunoSEQ multiplex PCR, and TCRdb's table has in-frame clones only and misses some. The table has around 140,000 clones, around 90% seen once. The time point denotes: baseline pretreatment blood. Specified treatment: 15 Gy SBRT to primary tumor, nephrectomy 4 weeks later. The sequencing here drew on blood, taken from a patient whose treatment included radiotherapy and nephrectomy. The receptors come from a woman in her seventies with renal cell carcinoma.

This chain connects TRBV5-1 to TRBJ2-7; D remains unclear. The CDR3 has 12 amino acids. Germline V CDR1 and CDR2: SGHRS, YFSETQ. The V and J ends lost 6 bases and 3 bases respectively, with 10 bases between them. The CDR3 coding sequence is TGCGCCAGCATCTCACTTGACTACGAGCAGTACTTC. It specifies CASISLDYEQYF.

V is TRBV2 and J is TRBJ2-2; D not resolved. CDR1 and CDR2 (germline): SNHLY, FYNNEI. CDR3 length: 14 amino acids. V lost 5 bases to trimming and J lost 0 bases, with 7 bases between them. CDR3 nucleotide sequence: TGTGCCAGCAGTAGGGCGGCGAACACCGGGGAGCTGTTTTTT. This translates into CASSRAANTGELFF.

The V call is TRBV18, the J call TRBJ2-1; 10 bases align to TRBD2. Germline CDR1 KGHSH, CDR2 LQKENI. CDR3 length equals 12 residues. The trim removed 6 bases at V and 10 bases at J, leaving 3 bases unmatched. The CDR3 DNA follows: TGTGCCAGCTCGGAGACTAGCGGGGAGCAGTTCTTC. Translated, it gives CASSETSGEQFF.

This chain uses TRBV6-5 with TRBJ2-4; 11 nucleotides align to TRBD1. The CDR3 extends over 15 amino acids. The trim removed 6 bases at V and 6 bases at J, leaving 7 bases unmatched. CDR1 is MNHEY and CDR2 is SVGAGI in the germline V gene. The CDR3: CASSPLGTGGNIQYF. In DNA form, the CDR3 reads TGTGCCAGCAGCCCCCTCGGGACAGGGGGAAACATTCAGTACTTC.

This sequence joins TRBV5-1 and TRBJ1-4; D call uncertain. CDR3 length equals 17 residues. V lost 0 bases and J lost 3, with 15 bases in between. The V gene's germline CDR1 is SGHRS and CDR2 YFSETQ. The CDR3 DNA sequence: TGCGCCAGCAGCTTGGCCCCTGGACCCTGGGCTAATGAAAAACTGTTTTTT. Encoded protein: CASSLAPGPWANEKLFF.

The chain links TRBV6-1 to TRBJ1-1; TRBD1 matches at 7 bases. Unmatched junction bases numbered 5, after V lost 2 bases and J lost 8 bases. In germline, CDR1 is MNHNS, CDR2 SASEGT. The CDR3 is 13 residues long. CDR3: CASSESGTVEAFF. The CDR3 nucleotides are TGTGCCAGCAGTGAATCCGGGACAGTGGAAGCTTTCTTT.

The rearrangement uses TRBV7-2 and TRBJ2-4; D perhaps matches TRBD2 (6 bases). V was pared by 5 bases and J by 7 bases, with 9 bases between. The CDR3 is made up of 12 amino acids. Germline V gives CDR1 SGHTA, CDR2 FQGNSA. The CDR3 reads CASSAGTNIQYF. For the CDR3, the DNA is TGTGCCAGCAGCGCGGGGACGAACATTCAGTACTTC.

V usage is TRBV6-1 and J usage is TRBJ1-4, with 7 bases matching TRBD1. This CDR3 contains 16 residues. Trimming at V came to 2 bases and at J to 1 base, leaving 4 bases not matched to a gene. CDR1 and CDR2 from the germline V gene are MNHNS and SASEGT. The CDR3 sequence is CASSELTGKTNEKLFF. The CDR3 DNA follows: TGTGCCAGCAGTGAACTGACAGGGAAAACTAATGAAAAACTGTTTTTT.

This chain joins TRBV28 and TRBJ2-7; 9 nucleotides match TRBD1. V lost 6 bases and J lost 7; bases outside the gene matches: 7. The CDR3 is made up of 13 amino acids. Germline V gene data show CDR1 as MDHEN and CDR2 as SYDVKM. The CDR3 reads CASRLGTGREQYF. CDR3 bases: TGTGCCAGCAGACTAGGGACAGGGAGAGAGCAGTACTTC. The full variable domain, rest sourced from reference TRBV28 and TRBJ2-7, is DVKVTQSSRYLVKRTGEKVFLECVQDMDHENMFWYRQDPGLGLRLIYFSYDVKMKEKGDIPEGYSVSREKKERFSLILESASTNQTSMYLCASRLGTGREQYFGPGTRLTVT.

The V and J genes are TRBV4-2 and TRBJ1-5, with a tentative D call TRBD1 (5 bases). The V gene's germline CDR1 is LGHNA and CDR2 YNFKEQ. The V and J ends lost 4 bases and 0 bases respectively, with 19 bases between them. The CDR3 is 18 residues long. CDR3 protein: CASSPTIDRDVSNQPQHF. In DNA form, the CDR3 reads TGTGCCAGCAGCCCCACAATTGACCGGGACGTTAGCAATCAGCCCCAGCATTTT.

The chain has TRBV6-6 and TRBJ1-6; possible D gene TRBD1, 6 bases. From germline, CDR1 is MNHNY and CDR2 SVGAGI (reference sequence). V lost 5 bases and J 7 bases, leaving 12 bases between the germline ends. CDR3 size: 14 residues. The CDR3 loop is CASSVGGLNSPLHF. The CDR3 DNA sequence: TGTGCCAGCAGTGTCGGGGGGCTCAATTCACCCCTCCACTTT.

This chain connects TRBV6-1 to TRBJ1-2; D unclear. Germline V CDR1 and CDR2: MNHNS, SASEGT. Trimming pared 7 bases from V and 2 bases from J, leaving 5 bases between. The CDR3 loop spans 11 amino acids. The CDR3 nucleotides are TGTGCCAGCACGGTCAACTATGGCTACACCTTC. Translating it yields CASTVNYGYTF.

J is TRBJ1-1 and V is TRBV29-1; the match to TRBD1 covers 10 bases. CDR3 length: 14 amino acids. The ends lost 5 bases at V and 4 bases at J; junction bases unmatched: 7. Germline V CDR1 and CDR2: SQVTM, ANQGSEA. Here the CDR3 DNA reads TGCAGCGTTACACCGGGACAGGGGACCACTGAAGCTTTCTTT. Its translation: CSVTPGQGTTEAFF.

The chain has TRBV5-4 and TRBJ2-7; a weak D match, TRBD2 (6 bases). V was clipped by 4 bases and J by 2 bases, with 16 bases between them. CDR1 is SGHNT, CDR2 YYREEE, per germline (reference sequence). The CDR3 spans 15 residues. CDR3 coding DNA: TGTGCCAGCAGCGGGGGACTTTCCGCAACCTACGAGCAGTACTTC. Translating it yields CASSGGLSATYEQYF.

J is TRBJ2-1 and V is TRBV11-3; 13 positions match TRBD2. The V gene end was trimmed by 5 bases and the J gene end by 4 bases; junction bases not matched to a gene: 2. Germline V lookup: CDR1 SGHNT, CDR2 YENEEA. The CDR3 has 15 amino acids. In DNA, the CDR3 is TGTGCCAGCAGCCGGACTAGCGGGGGATACAATGAGCAGTTCTTC. This encodes CASSRTSGGYNEQFF.

This chain connects TRBV5-1 to TRBJ1-2; 8 positions agree with TRBD1. Trimming cost V 1 base and J 2 bases; bases outside gene matches: 1. The CDR3 covers 14 residues. Germline lookup yields CDR1 SGHRS and CDR2 YFSETQ. The CDR3 loop reads CASSLRQGNYGYTF. CDR3 bases: TGCGCCAGCAGCTTGAGACAGGGGAACTATGGCTACACCTTC.

This clone was seen only once. The chain combines TRBV5-1 with TRBJ2-5, with 15 bases aligning to TRBD2. CDR1 and CDR2 from the germline V gene are SGHRS and YFSETQ. This CDR3 comprises 18 residues. Unmatched junction bases numbered 12, after V lost 4 bases and J lost 5 bases. Here the CDR3 reads CASSQGLAGGRRVETQYF. The CDR3 nucleotides read TGCGCCAGCAGCCAGGGACTAGCGGGGGGCCGAAGGGTGGAGACCCAGTACTTC.

J is TRBJ1-2 and V is TRBV6-5; TRBD1 matches 12 bases. V was pared by 4 bases and J by 6 bases, with 6 bases of the junction left unmatched. From germline, CDR1 is MNHEY and CDR2 SVGAGI. The CDR3 totals 15 residues. The chain's CDR3 is CASSSSGQGANGYTF. The CDR3 nucleotides read TGTGCCAGCAGTTCCTCGGGACAGGGGGCCAATGGCTACACCTTC.

The genes are TRBV29-1 and TRBJ1-1, with D maybe TRBD1 (5 bases). The V and J ends lost 7 bases and 6 bases respectively, with 18 bases between them. In germline, CDR1 is SQVTM, CDR2 ANQGSEA. The CDR3 is 13 amino acids. CDR3 in DNA: TGCAGCGGTGACAGCCCGAACCTATCTGAAGCTTTCTTT. Its protein product is CSGDSPNLSEAFF.